This T cell receptor beta chain was found in a study of blood T cell repertoires in COVID-19. Study information: Italy, Spain and the United States were the sources of the convalescent and acute COVID-19 samples. Sources were T cells, B-cell-depleted T cells, or PBMCs; the material itself was cDNA or gDNA.

In the original workflow: For nucleated cells, counts were estimated from reference gene primer amplification. TCRdb's copy holds only in-frame clones and misses some; the assay was immunoSEQ multiplex PCR. Clone size and V and J calls were adopted from that table, with D and trimming inferred from the DNA. In the table there are approximately 300,000 clones, about 86% of which are singletons. Sequencing was done on a sample of peripheral blood. This clonotype was obtained from a woman between 45 and 60 years old with acute or convalescent COVID-19.

The CDR3 DNA reads TGTGCCAGCAGCAGCGGGTATAATGGAAACACCATATATTTT. Amino acid sequence: CASSSGYNGNTIYF. This rearrangement joins TRBV14 to TRBJ1-3; D gene ambiguous. With 5 bases removed from V and 3 bases from J, the gap between germline ends came to 11 bases. The germline CDR1 and CDR2 sequences are SGHDN and FVKESK. The CDR3 totals 14 residues.